The 12 T cell receptor beta chains given below trace back to one sample, sequenced in a study of blood T cell repertoires in COVID-19. Generated by immunoSEQ multiplex PCR, the TCRdb table keeps only in-frame clones and is missing some. The table has some 530,000 clones, 70% to 90% seen once. Sequencing was carried out using peripheral blood. These receptors were taken from a human donor in a cohort sampled during active COVID-19.

The V gene is TRBV10-2, the J gene TRBJ1-5, with 9 bases fitting TRBD1. Germline CDR1 is WSHSY and CDR2 is SAAADI. The V segment lost 4 bases and the J segment 5 bases; nucleotides outside the gene matches: 6. CDR3 length: 15 residues. CDR3 region: CASSGGQGVDQPQHF. The CDR3 DNA follows: TGCGCCAGCAGTGGGGGACAGGGTGTAGATCAGCCCCAGCATTTT.

V and J are TRBV11-2 and TRBJ1-1; tentatively, D is TRBD1 (5 bases). The germline CDR1 and CDR2 sequences are SGHAT and FQNNGV. Between the trimmed V and J ends, which lost 4 bases and 0 bases, there was a span of 12 bases. This CDR3 comprises 15 residues. The DNA of the CDR3 is TGTGCCAGCAGCTCGGAGGGGTTAATGAACACTGAAGCTTTCTTT. Residues: CASSSEGLMNTEAFF. Based on the CDR3 plus reference TRBV11-2 and TRBJ1-1, the full variable domain is EAGVAQSPRYKIIEKRQSVAFWCNPISGHATLYWYQQILGQGPKLLIQFQNNGVVDDSQLPKDRFSAERLKGVDSTLKIQPAKLEDSAVYLCASSSEGLMNTEAFFGQGTRLTVV.

The chain recombines TRBV18 with TRBJ2-7, with 13 bases matching TRBD2. Germline V gene data show CDR1 as KGHSH and CDR2 as LQKENI. The CDR3 consists of 16 residues. The ends lost 6 bases at V and 5 bases at J; junction bases unmatched: 10. The CDR3 DNA sequence: TGTGCCAGCTCCCTGGGACTAGCGGGATCGAGCCACGAGCAGTACTTC. Protein sequence: CASSLGLAGSSHEQYF.

This chain links TRBV7-8 with TRBJ2-3; 12 nucleotides match TRBD2. CDR1 is SGHVS and CDR2 is FQNEAQ in the germline V gene. The CDR3 covers 16 residues. The V segment lost 3 bases and the J segment 8 bases; nucleotides outside the gene matches: 9. The CDR3 loop reads CASSLAGPSGRVTQYF. CDR3 DNA: TGTGCCAGCAGCTTGGCCGGCCCTAGCGGGAGGGTTACGCAGTATTTT. The full variable domain, in which reference TRBV7-8 and TRBJ2-3 provide the parts outside the CDR3, is GAGVSQSPRYKVAKRGQDVALRCDPISGHVSLFWYQQALGQGPEFLTYFQNEAQLDKSGLPSDRFFAERPEGSVSTLKIQRTQQEDSAVYLCASSLAGPSGRVTQYFGPGTRLTVL.

Concerning this clone itself: This specimen includes other DNA sequences encoding the same CDR3. The chain employs TRBV11-2 and TRBJ2-1; D may be TRBD2 (5 bases). V was pared by 4 bases and J by 4 bases, with 11 bases between. From germline, CDR1 is SGHAT and CDR2 FQNNGV. There are 14 residues in the CDR3. CDR3 protein: CASSSSGLYNEQFF. The DNA for the CDR3 is TGTGCCAGCAGCTCAAGTGGACTTTACAATGAGCAGTTCTTC.

The chain has TRBV19 and TRBJ1-1, with a possible D match to TRBD1 (6 bases). From germline, CDR1 is LNHDA and CDR2 SQIVND (reference sequence). Trimming took 6 bases from V and 0 from J, leaving 11 bases between them. This CDR3 region has 14 residues. The CDR3 DNA reads as TGTGCCAGTAGATCTGACAGGATGAACACTGAAGCTTTCTTT. This translates into CASRSDRMNTEAFF.

The chain recombines TRBV10-3 with TRBJ1-3, with 8 nucleotides matching TRBD1. This CDR3 comprises 15 residues. Unmatched junction bases numbered 5, after V lost 7 bases and J lost 0 bases. Germline CDR1 is ENHRY and CDR2 is SYGVKD. CDR3 sequence: CAIMKDRVSGNTIYF. CDR3 bases: TGTGCCATCATGAAGGACAGGGTCTCTGGAAACACCATATATTTT.

This rearrangement joins TRBV1 to TRBJ1-5; the table's D call TRBD1 went unverified against the DNA. TRBV1 is a documented pseudogene. The CDR3 loop spans 17 amino acids. CDR3 DNA sequence: TGCACCAGCAGCCAAGGAAGTTGGGACAGGGGGAATCAGCCCCAGCATTTT. This gives the protein CTSSQGSWDRGNQPQHF.

The chain joins TRBV6-5 to TRBJ1-1; 12 bases fit TRBD1. Germline CDR1 is MNHEY and CDR2 is SVGAGI. The CDR3 contains 14 residues. Trimming took 2 bases from V and 8 from J; bases not matched to a gene: 3. The CDR3 loop reads CASSYVGQGAEAFF. In nucleotides, the CDR3 is TGTGCCAGCAGTTACGTGGGACAGGGGGCGGAAGCTTTCTTT.

The rearrangement uses TRBV5-4 and TRBJ2-7, with D perhaps matching TRBD1 (6 bases). The V end was cut by 0 bases, the J end by 7 bases, with 11 bases between. The CDR3 sequence is 13 residues long. Per the germline V gene, CDR1 is SGHNT and CDR2 is YYREEE (reference sequence). CDR3 protein: CASSLGQVEEQYF. CDR3 DNA sequence: TGTGCCAGCAGCTTGGGACAGGTGGAAGAGCAGTACTTC. Complete variable domain (other parts from reference TRBV5-4 and TRBJ2-7): ETGVTQSPTHLIKTRGQQVTLRCSSQSGHNTVSWYQQALGQGPQFIFQYYREEENGRGNFPPRFSGLQFPNYSSELNVNALELDDSALYLCASSLGQVEEQYFGPGTRLTVT.

The rearrangement uses TRBV6-5 and TRBJ2-7; 12 nucleotides line up with TRBD2. The germline V gene has CDR1 MNHEY and CDR2 SVGAGI. The length of the CDR3 is 15 residues. V was pared by 6 bases and J by 4 bases, with 7 bases of the junction left unmatched. The CDR3 here is CASSILLAGGYEQYF. For the CDR3, the DNA is TGTGCCAGCAGCATATTACTAGCGGGAGGATACGAGCAGTACTTC.

The chain couples TRBV2 to TRBJ1-2; 9 positions match TRBD1. The ends lost 4 bases at V and 9 bases at J; junction bases unmatched: 3. CDR3 size: 12 residues. The germline gives CDR1 SNHLY, CDR2 FYNNEI. CDR3: CASSADRGCYTF. For the CDR3, the DNA is TGTGCCAGCAGTGCGGACAGGGGATGCTACACCTTC.